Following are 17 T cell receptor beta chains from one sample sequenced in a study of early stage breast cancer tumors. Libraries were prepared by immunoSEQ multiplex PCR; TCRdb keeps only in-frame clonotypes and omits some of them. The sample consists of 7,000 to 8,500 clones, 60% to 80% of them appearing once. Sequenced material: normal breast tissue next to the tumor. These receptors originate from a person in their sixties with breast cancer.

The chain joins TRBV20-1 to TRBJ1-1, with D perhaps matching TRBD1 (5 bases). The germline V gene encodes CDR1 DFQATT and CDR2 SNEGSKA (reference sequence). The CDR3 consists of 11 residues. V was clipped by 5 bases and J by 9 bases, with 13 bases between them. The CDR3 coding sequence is TGCAGTGCTCCTAGACAGCCGAAAGCTTTCTTT. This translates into CSAPRQPKAFF.

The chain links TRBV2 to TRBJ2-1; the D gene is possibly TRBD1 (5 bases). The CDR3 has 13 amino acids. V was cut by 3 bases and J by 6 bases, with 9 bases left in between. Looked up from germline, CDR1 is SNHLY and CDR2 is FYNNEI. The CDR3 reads CASSDVTVNEQFF. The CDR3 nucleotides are TGTGCCAGCAGTGACGTGACAGTCAATGAGCAGTTCTTC.

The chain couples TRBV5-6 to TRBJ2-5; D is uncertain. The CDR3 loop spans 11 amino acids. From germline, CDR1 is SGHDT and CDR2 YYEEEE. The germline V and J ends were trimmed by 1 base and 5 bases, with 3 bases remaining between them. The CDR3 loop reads CASSLRETQYF. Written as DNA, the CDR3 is TGTGCCAGCAGCTTGAGGGAGACCCAGTACTTC.

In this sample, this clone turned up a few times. CDR3 bases: TGTGCCAGCAGCCAGAAGAGACTAGCGGGGGGAAATGAGCAGTTCTTC. Translating gives CASSQKRLAGGNEQFF. V is TRBV7-2 and J is TRBJ2-1, with TRBD2 matching 13 bases. Trimming at V came to 5 bases and at J to 7 bases, leaving 8 bases not matched to a gene. Per germline, CDR1 SGHTA and CDR2 FQGNSA. The CDR3 has 16 residues. The variable domain in full, completed from reference TRBV7-2 and TRBJ2-1, reads GAGVSQSPSNKVTEKGKDVELRCDPISGHTALYWYRQSLGQGLEFLIYFQGNSAPDKSGLPSDRFSAERTGGSVSTLTIQRTQQEDSAVYLCASSQKRLAGGNEQFFGPGTRLTVL.

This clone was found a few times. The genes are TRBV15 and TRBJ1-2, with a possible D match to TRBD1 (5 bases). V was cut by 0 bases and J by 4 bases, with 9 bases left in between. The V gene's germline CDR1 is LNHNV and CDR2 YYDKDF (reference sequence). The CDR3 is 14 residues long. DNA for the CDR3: TGTGCCACCAGCAGAGATGAGGGGCCCTATGGCTACACCTTC. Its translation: CATSRDEGPYGYTF.

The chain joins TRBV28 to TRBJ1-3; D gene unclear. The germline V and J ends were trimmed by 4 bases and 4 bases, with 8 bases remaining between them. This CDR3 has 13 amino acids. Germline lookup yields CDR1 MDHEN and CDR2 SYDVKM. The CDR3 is CASSSGRGNTIYF. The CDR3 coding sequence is TGTGCCAGCAGTTCCGGACGCGGAAACACCATATATTTT.

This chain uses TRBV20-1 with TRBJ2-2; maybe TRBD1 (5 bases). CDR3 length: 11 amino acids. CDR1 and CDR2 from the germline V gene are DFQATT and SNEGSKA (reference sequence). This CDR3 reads CIKGHTGELFF. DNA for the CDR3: TGCATTAAGGGGCATACCGGGGAGCTGTTTTTT.

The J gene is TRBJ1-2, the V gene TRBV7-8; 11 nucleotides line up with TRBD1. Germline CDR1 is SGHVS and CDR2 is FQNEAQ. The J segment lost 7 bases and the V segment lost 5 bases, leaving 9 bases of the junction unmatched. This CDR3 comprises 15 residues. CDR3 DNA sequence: TGTGCCAGCAGCCCGAGGACAGGGGGCGCGGCTGGCTACACCTTC. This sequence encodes CASSPRTGGAAGYTF.

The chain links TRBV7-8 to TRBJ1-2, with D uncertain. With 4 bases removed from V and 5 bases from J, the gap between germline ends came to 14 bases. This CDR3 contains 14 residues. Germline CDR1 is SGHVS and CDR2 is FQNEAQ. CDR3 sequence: CASSSDSRGYGYTF. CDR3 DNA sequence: TGTGCCAGCAGCTCAGACTCCCGAGGGTATGGCTACACCTTC. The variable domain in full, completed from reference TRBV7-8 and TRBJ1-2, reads GAGVSQSPRYKVAKRGQDVALRCDPISGHVSLFWYQQALGQGPEFLTYFQNEAQLDKSGLPSDRFFAERPEGSVSTLKIQRTQQEDSAVYLCASSSDSRGYGYTFGSGTRLTVV.

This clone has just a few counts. The CDR3 loop reads CASSLRGAYQPQHF. Here the CDR3 DNA reads TGTGCCAGCAGTTTACGTGGGGCCTATCAGCCCCAGCATTTT. The rearrangement uses TRBV27 and TRBJ1-5; weak D call: TRBD1 (5 bases). Germline lookup yields CDR1 MNHEY and CDR2 SMNVEV (reference sequence). V lost 2 bases and J lost 5, with 10 bases in between. The CDR3 covers 14 residues.

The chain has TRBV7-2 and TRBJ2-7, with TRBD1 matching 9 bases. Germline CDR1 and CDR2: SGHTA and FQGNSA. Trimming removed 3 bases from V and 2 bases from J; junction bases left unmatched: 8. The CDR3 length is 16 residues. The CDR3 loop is CASSFPAGTGTYEQYF. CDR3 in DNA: TGTGCCAGCAGCTTTCCCGCCGGGACAGGGACCTACGAGCAGTACTTC.

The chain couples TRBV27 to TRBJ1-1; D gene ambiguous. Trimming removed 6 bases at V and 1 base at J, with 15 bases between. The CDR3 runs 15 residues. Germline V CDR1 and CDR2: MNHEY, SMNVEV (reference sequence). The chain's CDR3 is CASSIGSVRNTEAFF. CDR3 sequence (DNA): TGTGCCAGCAGCATAGGGTCGGTCCGGAACACTGAAGCTTTCTTT.

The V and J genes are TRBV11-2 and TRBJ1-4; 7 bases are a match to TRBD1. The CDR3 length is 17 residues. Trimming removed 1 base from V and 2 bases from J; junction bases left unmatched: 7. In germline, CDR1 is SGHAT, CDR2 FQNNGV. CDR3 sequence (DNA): TGTGCCAGCAGCTTAGGTCGACAGGGCGTCACTAATGAAAAACTGTTTTTT. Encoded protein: CASSLGRQGVTNEKLFF.

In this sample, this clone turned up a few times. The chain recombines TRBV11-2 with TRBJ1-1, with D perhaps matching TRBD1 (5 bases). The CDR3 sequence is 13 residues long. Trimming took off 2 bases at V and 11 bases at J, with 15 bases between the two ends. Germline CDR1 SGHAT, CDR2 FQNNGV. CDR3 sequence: CASSLSGTIRAFF. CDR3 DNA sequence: TGTGCCAGCAGCTTATCGGGGACCATTAGGGCTTTCTTT.

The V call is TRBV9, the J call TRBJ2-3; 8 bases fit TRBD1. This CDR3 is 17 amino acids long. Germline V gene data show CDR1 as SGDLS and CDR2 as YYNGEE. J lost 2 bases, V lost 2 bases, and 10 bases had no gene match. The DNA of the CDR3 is TGTGCCAGCAGCGTTGCCCTGACAGGGGCGACCACAGATACGCAGTATTTT. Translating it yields CASSVALTGATTDTQYF.

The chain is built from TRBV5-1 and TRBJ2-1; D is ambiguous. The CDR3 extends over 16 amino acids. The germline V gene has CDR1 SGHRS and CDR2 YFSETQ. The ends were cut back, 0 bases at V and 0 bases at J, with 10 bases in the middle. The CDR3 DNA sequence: TGCGCCAGCAGCTTGGGACCCATGAGCTCCTACAATGAGCAGTTCTTC. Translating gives CASSLGPMSSYNEQFF. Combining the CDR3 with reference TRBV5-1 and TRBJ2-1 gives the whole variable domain KAGVTQTPRYLIKTRGQQVTLSCSPISGHRSVSWYQQTPGQGLQFLFEYFSETQRNKGNFPGRFSGRQFSNSRSEMNVSTLELGDSALYLCASSLGPMSSYNEQFFGPGTRLTVL.

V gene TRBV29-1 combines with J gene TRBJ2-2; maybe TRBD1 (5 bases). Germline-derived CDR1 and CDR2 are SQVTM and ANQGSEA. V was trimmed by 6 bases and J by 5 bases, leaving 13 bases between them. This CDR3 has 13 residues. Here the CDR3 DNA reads TGCAGCGTACAGGTTACGCCGACCGGGGAGCTGTTTTTT. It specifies CSVQVTPTGELFF.